This T cell receptor (beta chain) was captured by sequencing in a study of cytotoxic CD8 clonotypes in ibrutinib-treated CLL. Method: immunoSEQ multiplex PCR; TCRdb's copy keeps in-frame clones and lacks some. The repertoire holds under 300,000 clones, with roughly 74% as singletons. The sequence derives from a human donor with chronic lymphocytic leukemia. This material consisted of PBMCs, taken after 24 months of ibrutinib treatment.

The DNA of the CDR3 is TGCAGTGCTAGCCCTAGGGTCGAGCAGTACTTC. As protein: CSASPRVEQYF. This rearrangement joins TRBV20-1 to TRBJ2-7; D is uncertain. The CDR3 length is 11 residues. With 3 bases removed from V and 6 bases from J, the gap between germline ends came to 9 bases. Germline V gene sequence: CDR1 DFQATT, CDR2 SNEGSKA (reference sequence).